These T cell receptor beta chains were read from a single sample in a study of monozygotic twins with inflammatory bowel disease. TCRdb re-called the 5' RACE reads, yielding one record per CDR3 amino acid sequence without DNA. This repertoire includes approximately 400,000 distinct CDR3 sequences. Material for sequencing was blood. These receptors were collected from a human donor with ulcerative colitis or Crohn's disease, or a healthy co-twin of an affected twin (not recorded which). Each CDR3 is given with its conserved first and last residue.

v_call	j_call	cdr3_aa
TRBV27	TRBJ1-2	CASSPSGQGARGYTF
TRBV5-1	TRBJ2-2	CASSPSPGTENTGELFF
TRBV2	TRBJ2-6	CASRQGFKSGANVLTF
TRBV10-3	TRBJ1-5	CAISGTSNQPQHF
TRBV7-9	TRBJ1-1	CASSLEGMNTEAFF
TRBV27	TRBJ2-3	CASRRKTNTDTQYF
TRBV20-1	TRBJ2-1	CSVRGLTKGNNEQFF
TRBV5-1	TRBJ1-2	CASSLADGANGYTF
TRBV5-4	TRBJ2-7	CASSFLGQGYYEQYF
TRBV7-2	TRBJ1-1	CASSLGPRMNTEAFF
TRBV7-9	TRBJ1-1	CASSFWVSGLEAFF
TRBV15	TRBJ1-1	CATSRARTANPLNTEAFF
TRBV12-3/TRBV12-4	TRBJ2-1	CASSQHRSSLRFDEQFF
TRBV7-8	TRBJ2-2	CASSLDGLANTNTGELFF
TRBV7-8	TRBJ2-7	CASSLRRDRDFYEQYF
TRBV18	TRBJ2-1	CASSPAPGQSWDNEQFF
TRBV5-1	TRBJ2-1	CASSLVGGEYNEQFF
TRBV5-1	TRBJ1-2	CASSLVPDNYGYTF
TRBV5-1	TRBJ2-5	CASSLFSGQETQYF
TRBV7-9	TRBJ2-2	CASSFSAGPNTGELFF
TRBV12-3/TRBV12-4	TRBJ2-3	CASTMWGSTDTQYF
TRBV5-1	TRBJ1-6	CASSLIGGEEIVPLHF
TRBV7-9	TRBJ1-2	CASSQGSFYGYTF
TRBV20-1	TRBJ2-2	CSARIFRERTGELFF
TRBV14	TRBJ2-2	CASSPGLTTAGELFF
TRBV20-1	TRBJ1-1	CSASQPNTEAFF
TRBV15	TRBJ1-5	CATSQDSNSNQPQHF
TRBV4-3	TRBJ1-4	CASTQTGSEKLFF
TRBV6-4	TRBJ2-1	CASSDSGTGDEQFF
TRBV2	TRBJ2-1	CASSSILLAGGLNEQFF
TRBV4-2	TRBJ2-5	CASSQDPLAGGRGETQYF
TRBV25-1	TRBJ2-2	CASSDSVGGLAGEWASTGELFF
TRBV7-6	TRBJ2-2	CASSGQSGRASAGELFF
TRBV6-2/TRBV6-3	TRBJ2-2	CASSYTSGRAGELFF
TRBV30	TRBJ2-3	CAWSWASGGTDTQYF
TRBV5-1	TRBJ2-2	CASSSLGGTGELFF
TRBV7-2	TRBJ1-5	CASSLYGTDSNQPQHF
TRBV19	TRBJ1-1	CASSRGWAGGTEAFF
TRBV27	TRBJ1-1	CASSSPSIVNTEAFF
TRBV3-1	TRBJ2-1	CASSQNIVTYNEQFF
TRBV5-1	TRBJ1-1	CASSPRIGNTEAFF
TRBV9	TRBJ2-5	CASSPREEETQYF
TRBV9	TRBJ1-1	CASSVEDGNTEAFF
TRBV7-9	TRBJ1-2	CASSGQRKANYGYTF
TRBV7-7	TRBJ2-5	CASSSGGTSGGQETQYF
TRBV5-1	TRBJ2-5	CASLPGPTEYRYQETQYF
TRBV4-3	TRBJ2-1	CASSQVPSGSKSSYNEQFF
TRBV28	TRBJ2-1	CASWRSGNEQFF